The clone carrying this T cell receptor (beta chain) was counted many times. V gave up 6 bases and J gave up 7 bases; unmatched junction bases: 8. The CDR3 loop spans 14 amino acids. The entry originates in a study of T cells in Graves' hyperthyroidism and ophthalmopathy. There were TCR beta CDR3 regions amplified from RNA transcripts. The TCR CDR3 first-round RT-PCR relied on the HTBI primer set. TCRdb re-analysed the multiplex PCR reads in MiXCR, keeping a single row per CDR3 protein. The table includes over 700,000 distinct CDR3 sequences, roughly a third detected once. Hyperthyroidism patients were newly diagnosed, had disease duration under 2 months, and were aged 18 to 65 years.

The specimen sequenced was blood. The chain is built from TRBV12-3 or TRBV12-4 and TRBJ1-2; 10 bases are shared with TRBD1. This TCR was recovered from a woman aged 40 to 50 with Graves' hyperthyroidism. The CDR3 reads CASRSDRGRGGYTF. CDR3 nucleotides: TGTGCCAGCAGATCCGACAGGGGGCGAGGTGGCTACACCTTC.